A selection of T cell receptor beta chains follows, all from one sample in a study of regulatory T cells in long-lasting Graves disease. TCRdb analysed the multiplex PCR reads with MiXCR anew, one entry per CDR3 protein. The sample records hundreds of thousands of distinct CDR3 sequences, 16% being singletons. Another study also made use of these data, one on T cells in Graves' hyperthyroidism and ophthalmopathy.

The sequencing here drew on peripheral blood mononuclear cells (PBMCs), taken at new diagnosis, from a patient treated with antithyroid drugs. All receptors derive from a man in his forties or fifties with Graves disease. Both conserved end residues are part of each CDR3. Fields, in order: D gene, J gene, clone size, V gene, CDR3 protein, CDR3 DNA. D genes are given only for firm matches. The size entry is marked missing in some rows and otherwise reads once, few, many or a size class.

d_call: .; j_call: TRBJ2-3; clone_size: many; v_call: TRBV24-1; cdr3_aa: CATSDLFQGTDTQYF; cdr3_nt: TGTGCCACCAGTGATTTATTTCAGGGGACAGATACGCAGTATTTT
d_call: .; j_call: TRBJ1-2; clone_size: few; v_call: TRBV27; cdr3_aa: CASSLSRAGIYGYTF; cdr3_nt: TGTGCCAGCAGTTTATCTAGAGCAGGGATCTATGGCTACACCTTC
d_call: .; j_call: TRBJ1-5; clone_size: many; v_call: TRBV5-8; cdr3_aa: CASSLFKPGNQPQHF; cdr3_nt: TGTGCCAGCAGCTTGTTCAAACCGGGGAATCAGCCCCAGCATTTT
d_call: .; j_call: TRBJ2-5; clone_size: many; v_call: TRBV12-3/TRBV12-4; cdr3_aa: CASTRVGETQYF; cdr3_nt: TGTGCCAGCACAAGGGTGGGAGAGACCCAGTACTTC
d_call: .; j_call: TRBJ1-1; clone_size: .; v_call: TRBV20-1; cdr3_aa: CSASLFDGGTEAFF; cdr3_nt: TGCAGTGCTAGTCTCTTCGACGGCGGCACTGAAGCTTTCTTT
d_call: TRBD1; j_call: TRBJ2-5; clone_size: many; v_call: TRBV5-1; cdr3_aa: CASSWGQGRPETQYF; cdr3_nt: TGCGCCAGCAGCTGGGGACAGGGGAGACCAGAGACCCAGTACTTC
d_call: .; j_call: TRBJ1-1; clone_size: many; v_call: TRBV15; cdr3_aa: CATSREQRNTEAFF; cdr3_nt: TGTGCCACCAGCAGAGAACAGAGGAACACTGAAGCTTTCTTT
d_call: .; j_call: TRBJ2-1; clone_size: many; v_call: TRBV20-1; cdr3_aa: CSATGGEQFF; cdr3_nt: TGCAGTGCTACTGGGGGGGAGCAGTTCTTC
d_call: .; j_call: TRBJ1-2; clone_size: many; v_call: TRBV28; cdr3_aa: CASSSGTNYGYTF; cdr3_nt: TGTGCCAGCAGTTCCGGGACGAACTATGGCTACACCTTC
d_call: .; j_call: TRBJ2-7; clone_size: many; v_call: TRBV6-2/TRBV6-3; cdr3_aa: CASSPRGTAPSEQYF; cdr3_nt: TGTGCCAGCAGCCCGCGTGGGACGGCGCCTTCCGAGCAGTACTTC
d_call: .; j_call: TRBJ2-5; clone_size: many; v_call: TRBV2; cdr3_aa: CAGSHPRETQYF; cdr3_nt: TGTGCCGGCAGTCACCCTCGGGAGACCCAGTACTTC
d_call: .; j_call: TRBJ2-5; clone_size: .; v_call: TRBV5-1; cdr3_aa: CASRSRPGERTETQYF; cdr3_nt: TGCGCCAGTAGAAGCCGACCCGGGGAAAGGACAGAGACCCAGTACTTC
d_call: TRBD2; j_call: TRBJ2-1; clone_size: many; v_call: TRBV2; cdr3_aa: CASRGQTSGGAAYNEQFF; cdr3_nt: TGTGCCAGCAGGGGTCAGACTAGCGGGGGGGCCGCCTACAATGAGCAGTTCTTC
d_call: .; j_call: TRBJ2-5; clone_size: .; v_call: TRBV4-1; cdr3_aa: CASSPEWEETQYF; cdr3_nt: TGCGCCAGCAGCCCCGAGTGGGAAGAGACCCAGTACTTC
d_call: .; j_call: TRBJ2-7; clone_size: many; v_call: TRBV20-1; cdr3_aa: CSAREGTRGSSYEQYF; cdr3_nt: TGCAGTGCTAGAGAGGGGACCCGGGGGAGCTCCTACGAGCAGTACTTC
d_call: TRBD1; j_call: TRBJ2-3; clone_size: .; v_call: TRBV11-2; cdr3_aa: CASSLGTGGVGDTQYF; cdr3_nt: TGTGCCAGCAGCCTCGGGACAGGGGGTGTTGGAGATACGCAGTATTTT
d_call: .; j_call: TRBJ2-7; clone_size: few; v_call: TRBV28; cdr3_aa: CASSFPPGLEQYF; cdr3_nt: TGTGCCAGCAGTTTCCCCCCCGGGCTCGAGCAGTACTTC
d_call: .; j_call: TRBJ1-5; clone_size: many; v_call: TRBV10-2; cdr3_aa: CASRRESGNQPQHF; cdr3_nt: TGCGCCAGCAGAAGGGAGAGTGGCAATCAGCCCCAGCATTTT
d_call: .; j_call: TRBJ2-1; clone_size: many; v_call: TRBV3-1; cdr3_aa: CASSQDVIGGLGQFF; cdr3_nt: TGTGCCAGCAGCCAAGATGTAATTGGGGGACTTGGGCAGTTCTTC
d_call: TRBD2; j_call: TRBJ2-3; clone_size: .; v_call: TRBV20-1; cdr3_aa: CSAKLAGGTDTQYF; cdr3_nt: TGCAGTGCCAAACTAGCGGGGGGGACAGATACGCAGTATTTT
d_call: .; j_call: TRBJ2-5; clone_size: many; v_call: TRBV6-1; cdr3_aa: CASSAGLPETQYF; cdr3_nt: TGTGCCAGCAGTGCGGGACTCCCGGAGACCCAGTACTTC
d_call: TRBD1; j_call: TRBJ1-1; clone_size: many; v_call: TRBV27; cdr3_aa: CASSFGRTGVSMHTEAFF; cdr3_nt: TGTGCCAGCAGTTTTGGCCGGACAGGGGTCTCCATGCACACTGAAGCTTTCTTT
d_call: TRBD1; j_call: TRBJ1-6; clone_size: many; v_call: TRBV13; cdr3_aa: CASSTRTGGAASPLHF; cdr3_nt: TGTGCCAGCAGCACCCGGACAGGGGGCGCCGCTTCACCCCTCCACTTT
d_call: TRBD1; j_call: TRBJ2-2; clone_size: few; v_call: TRBV20-1; cdr3_aa: CSARDPSTGTGELFF; cdr3_nt: TGCAGTGCTAGAGATCCCTCGACAGGGACCGGGGAGCTGTTTTTT
d_call: .; j_call: TRBJ2-3; clone_size: few; v_call: TRBV5-1; cdr3_aa: CASSLDGVRTDTQYF; cdr3_nt: TGCGCCAGCAGCTTGGATGGGGTCCGCACAGATACGCAGTATTTT
d_call: .; j_call: TRBJ1-5; clone_size: few; v_call: TRBV10-3; cdr3_aa: CAISESRGVRSNQPQHF; cdr3_nt: TGTGCCATCAGTGAGTCTAGGGGTGTCCGTAGCAATCAGCCCCAGCATTTT
d_call: TRBD2; j_call: TRBJ2-1; clone_size: many; v_call: TRBV5-1; cdr3_aa: CASSSGTSKHEQFF; cdr3_nt: TGCGCCAGCAGCTCAGGGACTAGCAAGCATGAGCAGTTCTTC
d_call: .; j_call: TRBJ2-2; clone_size: many; v_call: TRBV7-8; cdr3_aa: CASSRRGFNTGELFF; cdr3_nt: TGTGCCAGCAGCCGCCGGGGCTTTAACACCGGGGAGCTGTTTTTT
d_call: .; j_call: TRBJ2-7; clone_size: many; v_call: TRBV30; cdr3_aa: CAWKDPWNSYEQYF; cdr3_nt: TGTGCCTGGAAAGATCCCTGGAACTCCTACGAGCAGTACTTC
d_call: TRBD2; j_call: TRBJ2-7; clone_size: many; v_call: TRBV20-1; cdr3_aa: CSATSGGLYEQYF; cdr3_nt: TGCAGTGCCACTAGCGGGGGTTTGTACGAGCAGTACTTC
d_call: .; j_call: TRBJ2-5; clone_size: few; v_call: TRBV19; cdr3_aa: CASSIVPGAQETQYF; cdr3_nt: TGTGCCAGTAGTATAGTCCCAGGAGCCCAAGAGACCCAGTACTTC
d_call: TRBD2; j_call: TRBJ2-1; clone_size: many; v_call: TRBV7-2; cdr3_aa: CASSLSSGGTSRQFF; cdr3_nt: TGTGCCAGCAGCTTAAGTAGCGGGGGTACAAGTAGGCAGTTCTTC
d_call: .; j_call: TRBJ2-5; clone_size: .; v_call: TRBV5-4; cdr3_aa: CASSLRGVEETQYF; cdr3_nt: TGTGCCAGCAGCTTGCGGGGAGTCGAAGAGACCCAGTACTTC
d_call: .; j_call: TRBJ2-3; clone_size: .; v_call: TRBV9; cdr3_aa: CAASSGQNTDTQYF; cdr3_nt: TGTGCCGCCTCTTCAGGGCAGAACACAGATACGCAGTATTTT
d_call: TRBD2; j_call: TRBJ2-5; clone_size: many; v_call: TRBV20-1; cdr3_aa: CSAFGLAQETQYF; cdr3_nt: TGCAGTGCTTTCGGACTAGCCCAAGAGACCCAGTACTTC
d_call: .; j_call: TRBJ1-5; clone_size: many; v_call: TRBV28; cdr3_aa: CASSFIPWGSGAPQGLRNQPQHF; cdr3_nt: TGTGCCAGCAGTTTTATCCCATGGGGGTCCGGGGCGCCACAGGGACTAAGAAATCAGCCCCAGCATTTT
d_call: TRBD2; j_call: TRBJ2-5; clone_size: many; v_call: TRBV3-1; cdr3_aa: CASSQSGAGTQYF; cdr3_nt: TGTGCCAGCAGCCAAAGCGGGGCGGGAACCCAGTACTTC
d_call: TRBD1; j_call: TRBJ2-7; clone_size: many; v_call: TRBV5-6; cdr3_aa: CASSQGQGSFYEQYF; cdr3_nt: TGTGCCAGCAGCCAAGGACAGGGGTCTTTCTACGAGCAGTACTTC
d_call: TRBD1; j_call: TRBJ1-2; clone_size: many; v_call: TRBV12-3/TRBV12-4; cdr3_aa: CASRRDSSYGYTF; cdr3_nt: TGTGCCAGCAGACGGGACAGCAGCTATGGCTACACCTTC
d_call: TRBD2; j_call: TRBJ2-1; clone_size: many; v_call: TRBV13; cdr3_aa: CASSPKFGLAGSSYNEQFF; cdr3_nt: TGTGCCAGCAGTCCCAAGTTTGGGCTAGCGGGGAGCTCCTACAATGAGCAGTTCTTC
d_call: TRBD2; j_call: TRBJ2-5; clone_size: few; v_call: TRBV6-1; cdr3_aa: CASSDLRSSGVYTQYF; cdr3_nt: TGTGCCAGCAGTGATTTGAGGTCTAGCGGGGTGTATACCCAGTACTTC
d_call: TRBD1; j_call: TRBJ2-1; clone_size: many; v_call: TRBV11-3; cdr3_aa: CASSLDGQGIYNEQFF; cdr3_nt: TGTGCCAGCAGCTTAGATGGACAGGGAATTTACAATGAGCAGTTCTTC
d_call: .; j_call: TRBJ2-2; clone_size: many; v_call: TRBV7-2; cdr3_aa: CASSHDSTMNTGELFF; cdr3_nt: TGTGCCAGCAGTCACGACAGCACGATGAACACCGGGGAGCTGTTTTTT
d_call: TRBD2; j_call: TRBJ2-1; clone_size: few; v_call: TRBV4-1; cdr3_aa: CASSQVIAGGHNEQFF; cdr3_nt: TGCGCCAGCAGCCAAGTGATAGCGGGGGGGCACAATGAGCAGTTCTTC